The rows below give T cell receptor beta chains drawn from one sample of a study of blood T cell repertoires in COVID-19. The data were produced by immunoSEQ multiplex PCR, yet TCRdb's version contains in-frame clones alone and is incomplete. The sample gives approximately 100,000 clones, more than 85% of which show up once; about 19% is in the top ten. Sequencing used peripheral blood. The receptors were sampled from a human donor with acute or convalescent COVID-19. The donor label of this sample is uncertain. Each CDR3 is given with its conserved first and last residue.

CDR3 length,J gene,V gene,CDR3 protein
16,TRBJ1-6,TRBV5-6,CASSLAASSYNSPLHF
19,TRBJ2-1,TRBV9,CASSPGLAGGPSSYNEQFF
19,TRBJ2-1,TRBV12-5,CASGLVRRGLEGYRNEQFF
15,TRBJ2-2,TRBV5-1,CASSNRDRGTGELFF
15,TRBJ1-1,TRBV27,CASSPNRGRGAEAFF
16,TRBJ2-1,TRBV24-1,CATSGTSGNHYNEQFF
13,TRBJ2-3,TRBV24-1,CATSDGVTDTQYF
15,TRBJ2-4,TRBV5-8,CASSTGDSSKNIQYF
13,TRBJ1-1,TRBV28,CASILRGYTEAFF
17,TRBJ1-5,TRBV4-1,CASSQDPGYSHNQPQHF
15,TRBJ1-4,TRBV5-1,CASSDATGINEKLFF
15,TRBJ2-3,TRBV5-6,CASSWGGGRRDTQYF
17,TRBJ1-5,TRBV19,CATHRATGGYSNQPQHF
13,TRBJ1-1,TRBV10-2,CASSGQGVAEAFF
15,TRBJ2-5,TRBV11-3,CASSLGLAGEETQYF
12,TRBJ1-1,TRBV3-1/TRBV3-2,CASSQRGREAFF
15,TRBJ1-2,TRBV6-5,CASRKLSNLPMGYTF
14,TRBJ2-7,TRBV18,CASSPAGGLNEQYF
16,TRBJ2-7,TRBV15,CATSRGVTGGSYEQYF
13,TRBJ2-5,TRBV28,CASSFGGRETQYF